The rows below give T cell receptor beta chains drawn from one sample of a study of blood T cell repertoires in COVID-19. TCRdb's copy holds only in-frame clones and misses some; the assay was immunoSEQ multiplex PCR. Among 85,000 to 130,000 clones, about 89% were seen once, and the ten largest hold 0.97%. Sequencing was carried out using peripheral blood. These receptors came from a man aged 55 to 70 with acute or convalescent COVID-19. CDR3s include the opening cysteine and the closing phenylalanine or tryptophan. Each record gives: CDR3 protein, CDR3 DNA, V gene, clone size, D gene, J gene. The D gene is left open where the match is weak. Clone size is stated in some rows and not others, as once, few, many or a class when expanded.

CDR3aa: CTYYREGHFFQPQHF
CDR3nt: TGCACCTATTACCGGGAGGGGCACTTTTTTCAGCCCCAGCATTTT
v_gene: TRBV1
abundance: NA
d_gene: NA
j_gene: TRBJ1-5

CDR3aa: CASTGGAVDTEAFF
CDR3nt: TGCGCCAGCACAGGAGGGGCCGTTGACACTGAAGCTTTCTTT
v_gene: TRBV5-1
abundance: NA
d_gene: NA
j_gene: TRBJ1-1

CDR3aa: CASSEAGGTDTQYF
CDR3nt: TGTGCCAGCAGTGAAGCAGGGGGCACAGATACGCAGTATTTT
v_gene: TRBV6-1
abundance: NA
d_gene: NA
j_gene: TRBJ2-3

CDR3aa: CASSSGTGLANYGYTF
CDR3nt: TGTGCCAGCAGCTCGGGGACAGGCTTAGCTAACTATGGCTACACCTTC
v_gene: TRBV5-8
abundance: NA
d_gene: TRBD1
j_gene: TRBJ1-2

CDR3aa: CAAKQGTAEAFF
CDR3nt: TGTGCCGCTAAACAGGGGACGGCTGAAGCTTTCTTT
v_gene: TRBV19
abundance: once
d_gene: TRBD1
j_gene: TRBJ1-1

CDR3aa: CASRGATNQPQHF
CDR3nt: TGTGCCAGCAGGGGGGCCACAAATCAGCCCCAGCATTTT
v_gene: TRBV6-5
abundance: NA
d_gene: NA
j_gene: TRBJ1-5

CDR3aa: CASSYSGRDQPQHF
CDR3nt: TGTGCCAGCAGTTACTCAGGCAGGGATCAGCCCCAGCATTTT
v_gene: TRBV6-6
abundance: NA
d_gene: NA
j_gene: TRBJ1-5

CDR3aa: CASSPPQDSPLHF
CDR3nt: TGTGCCAGCTCACCTCCACAGGATTCACCCCTCCACTTT
v_gene: TRBV18
abundance: NA
d_gene: NA
j_gene: TRBJ1-6

CDR3aa: CASSQEDRQGADTF
CDR3nt: TGTGCCAGCAGCCAAGAGGACCGACAGGGGGCGGACACCTTC
v_gene: TRBV3-1/TRBV3-2
abundance: NA
d_gene: TRBD1
j_gene: TRBJ1-2

CDR3aa: CASTTGPPNTEAFF
CDR3nt: TGTGCCAGCACCACAGGACCACCCAACACTGAAGCTTTCTTT
v_gene: TRBV2
abundance: NA
d_gene: NA
j_gene: TRBJ1-1

CDR3aa: CASSRGETQYF
CDR3nt: TGTGCCAGCAGCCGAGGCGAGACCCAGTACTTC
v_gene: TRBV3-1/TRBV3-2
abundance: NA
d_gene: NA
j_gene: TRBJ2-5

CDR3aa: CASSLGDSRSGNTIYF
CDR3nt: TGCGCCAGCAGCCTGGGGGACAGCCGCTCTGGAAACACCATATATTTT
v_gene: TRBV5-1
abundance: NA
d_gene: TRBD1
j_gene: TRBJ1-3

CDR3aa: CASSLSGVKDQPQHF
CDR3nt: TGTGCCAGCAGCTTGTCGGGGGTCAAGGATCAGCCCCAGCATTTT
v_gene: TRBV7-9
abundance: NA
d_gene: NA
j_gene: TRBJ1-5

CDR3aa: CASSELQGNEKLFF
CDR3nt: TGCGCCAGCAGCGAGTTGCAGGGGAATGAAAAACTGTTTTTT
v_gene: TRBV5-1
abundance: NA
d_gene: NA
j_gene: TRBJ1-4

CDR3aa: CASSYGGNQPQHF
CDR3nt: TGTGCCAGCAGTTACGGAGGGAATCAGCCCCAGCATTTT
v_gene: TRBV6-6
abundance: once
d_gene: NA
j_gene: TRBJ1-5

CDR3aa: CASRKNRAAQPQHF
CDR3nt: TGTGCCAGTAGGAAAAACAGGGCGGCTCAGCCCCAGCATTTT
v_gene: TRBV6-5
abundance: NA
d_gene: NA
j_gene: TRBJ1-5

CDR3aa: CATSNQRSTDTQYF
CDR3nt: TGTGCCACCAGTAATCAGCGGAGCACAGATACGCAGTATTTT
v_gene: TRBV24-1
abundance: NA
d_gene: NA
j_gene: TRBJ2-3

CDR3aa: CAISGLHGAGAYYMFF
CDR3nt: TGTGCCATCAGCGGACTCCACGGCGCCGGCGCATACTATATGTTCTTC
v_gene: TRBV10-3
abundance: NA
d_gene: NA
j_gene: TRBJ2-1

CDR3aa: CASSRQISQETQYF
CDR3nt: TGTGCCAGTAGTAGACAGATCAGCCAAGAGACCCAGTACTTC
v_gene: TRBV19
abundance: NA
d_gene: NA
j_gene: TRBJ2-5

CDR3aa: CASSGRGPGGEAFF
CDR3nt: TGTGCCAGCAGCGGGAGGGGCCCGGGGGGTGAAGCTTTCTTT
v_gene: TRBV9
abundance: NA
d_gene: NA
j_gene: TRBJ1-1

CDR3aa: CAWRQGARGYTF
CDR3nt: TGTGCCTGGAGGCAGGGGGCGCGAGGCTACACCTTC
v_gene: TRBV30
abundance: NA
d_gene: TRBD1
j_gene: TRBJ1-2

CDR3aa: CASSLAGQGSQPQHF
CDR3nt: TGTGCCAGCAGCTTAGCGGGACAGGGGAGTCAGCCCCAGCATTTT
v_gene: TRBV7-8
abundance: NA
d_gene: TRBD1
j_gene: TRBJ1-5

CDR3aa: CASRLQGSGYGYTF
CDR3nt: TGTGCCAGCAGACTTCAGGGATCGGGCTATGGCTACACCTTC
v_gene: TRBV28
abundance: NA
d_gene: NA
j_gene: TRBJ1-2

CDR3aa: CASSLTDRGIEKLFF
CDR3nt: TGTGCCAGCAGTCTCACGGACAGGGGAATTGAAAAACTGTTTTTT
v_gene: TRBV28
abundance: NA
d_gene: TRBD1
j_gene: TRBJ1-4

CDR3aa: CASSLDGQGDSPLHF
CDR3nt: TGTGCCAGCAGCTTAGATGGGCAGGGGGATTCACCCCTCCACTTT
v_gene: TRBV7-9
abundance: few
d_gene: TRBD1
j_gene: TRBJ1-6

CDR3aa: CASSRTRGGTGELFF
CDR3nt: TGCGCCAGCAGCCGGACTAGGGGGGGCACCGGGGAGCTGTTTTTT
v_gene: TRBV4-1
abundance: NA
d_gene: NA
j_gene: TRBJ2-2

CDR3aa: CASSFPSYNEQFF
CDR3nt: TGTGCCAGCAGTTTTCCCTCTTACAATGAGCAGTTCTTC
v_gene: TRBV28
abundance: NA
d_gene: NA
j_gene: TRBJ2-1

CDR3aa: CASSRPVGNTIYF
CDR3nt: TGTGCCAGCAGCCGTCCTGTCGGAAACACCATATATTTT
v_gene: TRBV7-9
abundance: NA
d_gene: NA
j_gene: TRBJ1-3

CDR3aa: CASSPGHGNQPQHF
CDR3nt: TGTGCCAGTAGTCCCGGACATGGCAATCAGCCCCAGCATTTT
v_gene: TRBV19
abundance: NA
d_gene: NA
j_gene: TRBJ1-5

CDR3aa: CASSLTSGSNEQFF
CDR3nt: TGCGCCAGCAGCCTAACTAGCGGGAGCAATGAGCAGTTCTTC
v_gene: TRBV4-1
abundance: NA
d_gene: TRBD2
j_gene: TRBJ2-1

CDR3aa: CASSLRGRVSDTQYF
CDR3nt: TGTGCCAGCAGCTTAAGAGGGAGAGTATCAGATACGCAGTATTTT
v_gene: TRBV11-2
abundance: NA
d_gene: NA
j_gene: TRBJ2-3

CDR3aa: CASSDPRGSAYEQYF
CDR3nt: TGTGCCAGTAGTGACCCGCGGGGGTCGGCCTACGAGCAGTACTTC
v_gene: TRBV19
abundance: NA
d_gene: TRBD2
j_gene: TRBJ2-7

CDR3aa: CASSFDRIGNTEAFF
CDR3nt: TGCGCCAGCAGCTTCGACAGGATTGGGAACACTGAAGCTTTCTTT
v_gene: TRBV5-1
abundance: once
d_gene: NA
j_gene: TRBJ1-1

CDR3aa: CASSPPENTDTQYF
CDR3nt: TGTGCCAGCAGTCCGCCAGAAAACACAGATACGCAGTATTTT
v_gene: TRBV6-5
abundance: NA
d_gene: NA
j_gene: TRBJ2-3

CDR3aa: CASRPTSANEQFF
CDR3nt: TGTGCCAGCAGGCCAACTAGCGCCAATGAGCAGTTCTTC
v_gene: TRBV3-1/TRBV3-2
abundance: NA
d_gene: TRBD2
j_gene: TRBJ2-1

CDR3aa: CASRILGREGEQYF
CDR3nt: TGTGCCAGCAGAATACTAGGGCGGGAGGGCGAGCAGTACTTC
v_gene: TRBV27
abundance: NA
d_gene: TRBD2
j_gene: TRBJ2-7

CDR3aa: CASSERSGGNNSPLHF
CDR3nt: TGTGCCAGCAGTGAACGGTCAGGAGGAAATAATTCACCCCTCCACTTT
v_gene: TRBV6-1
abundance: NA
d_gene: NA
j_gene: TRBJ1-6

CDR3aa: CASSSTGTGGAAIGKLFF
CDR3nt: TGCGCCAGCAGCTCTACCGGGACAGGGGGCGCAGCGATAGGAAAACTGTTTTTT
v_gene: TRBV5-1
abundance: NA
d_gene: TRBD1
j_gene: TRBJ1-4

CDR3aa: CASSPAGVNTEAFF
CDR3nt: TGTGCCAGCAGCCCGGCAGGGGTGAACACTGAAGCTTTCTTT
v_gene: TRBV3-1/TRBV3-2
abundance: NA
d_gene: NA
j_gene: TRBJ1-1

CDR3aa: CTAGVGEKLFF
CDR3nt: TGTACTGCAGGGGTTGGGGAAAAACTGTTTTTT
v_gene: TRBV29-1
abundance: NA
d_gene: NA
j_gene: TRBJ1-4

CDR3aa: CASSYRRGEQFF
CDR3nt: TGTGCCAGCAGTTATCGACGGGGTGAGCAGTTCTTC
v_gene: TRBV6-2/TRBV6-3
abundance: NA
d_gene: NA
j_gene: TRBJ2-1

CDR3aa: CASSDAGRNTEAFF
CDR3nt: TGCGCCAGCAGTGATGCGGGAAGAAACACTGAAGCTTTCTTT
v_gene: TRBV10-1
abundance: NA
d_gene: NA
j_gene: TRBJ1-1

CDR3aa: CATSTDRGSEKLFF
CDR3nt: TGTGCCACCAGCACCGACAGGGGGAGTGAAAAACTGTTTTTT
v_gene: TRBV15
abundance: once
d_gene: TRBD1
j_gene: TRBJ1-4

CDR3aa: CASSQLLVGGTEAFF
CDR3nt: TGTGCCAGCAGCCAGCTCCTAGTGGGTGGCACTGAAGCTTTCTTT
v_gene: TRBV4-2
abundance: NA
d_gene: NA
j_gene: TRBJ1-1

CDR3aa: CASSLFRGRAYEQFF
CDR3nt: TGTGCCAGCAGCTTATTCCGCGGGAGGGCTTATGAGCAGTTCTTC
v_gene: TRBV7-2
abundance: NA
d_gene: TRBD2
j_gene: TRBJ2-1

CDR3aa: CASSLRQFYGYTF
CDR3nt: TGTGCCAGCAGCTTGCGTCAGTTCTATGGCTACACCTTC
v_gene: TRBV5-4
abundance: NA
d_gene: NA
j_gene: TRBJ1-2

CDR3aa: CASSDRRGRGLGGYTF
CDR3nt: TGTGCCAGCAGTGACCGTCGGGGCAGGGGGCTAGGTGGCTACACCTTC
v_gene: TRBV6-4
abundance: once
d_gene: TRBD1
j_gene: TRBJ1-2

CDR3aa: CATSGSGRAYGNEQFF
CDR3nt: TGTGCCACCAGTGGAAGCGGGAGGGCCTATGGAAATGAGCAGTTCTTC
v_gene: TRBV24-1
abundance: NA
d_gene: TRBD2
j_gene: TRBJ2-1

CDR3aa: CASSATGFTNEKLFF
CDR3nt: TGTGCCAGCAGCGCGACAGGGTTCACTAATGAAAAACTGTTTTTT
v_gene: TRBV2
abundance: NA
d_gene: TRBD1
j_gene: TRBJ1-4

CDR3aa: CASSYSMGRDTQYF
CDR3nt: TGTGCCAGCAGTTACTCGATGGGGCGAGATACGCAGTATTTT
v_gene: TRBV6-5
abundance: NA
d_gene: NA
j_gene: TRBJ2-3

CDR3aa: CASSPREGSTGELLF
CDR3nt: TGCGCCAGCAGCCCCCGGGAGGGTAGCACCGGGGAGCTGCTTTTT
v_gene: TRBV5-1
abundance: NA
d_gene: TRBD2
j_gene: TRBJ2-2

CDR3aa: CASSVGGTGEAW
CDR3nt: TGTGCCAGCAGCGTCGGGGGGACAGGGGAGGCGTGG
v_gene: TRBV11-3
abundance: NA
d_gene: TRBD1
j_gene: TRBJ1-1

CDR3aa: CASRSSRPGNTIYF
CDR3nt: TGTGCCAGCAGGAGTTCTAGGCCTGGAAACACCATATATTTT
v_gene: TRBV27
abundance: NA
d_gene: NA
j_gene: TRBJ1-3

CDR3aa: CASSPAPGQGNYGYTF
CDR3nt: TGTGCCAGCAGTCCCGCCCCGGGACAGGGGAACTATGGCTACACCTTC
v_gene: TRBV25-1
abundance: once
d_gene: TRBD1
j_gene: TRBJ1-2

CDR3aa: CASSLSGTSGNEQFF
CDR3nt: TGCGCCAGCAGCCTGAGCGGAACTAGCGGCAATGAGCAGTTCTTC
v_gene: TRBV5-1
abundance: once
d_gene: TRBD2
j_gene: TRBJ2-1

CDR3aa: CASSPSDSPNSPLHF
CDR3nt: TGTGCCAGCAGCCCAAGCGATTCGCCCAATTCACCCCTCCACTTT
v_gene: TRBV3-1/TRBV3-2
abundance: NA
d_gene: NA
j_gene: TRBJ1-6

CDR3aa: CASAMDRDTEAFF
CDR3nt: TGTGCCAGTGCTATGGACAGGGACACTGAAGCTTTCTTT
v_gene: TRBV19
abundance: NA
d_gene: TRBD1
j_gene: TRBJ1-1